These T cell receptor beta chains were read from a single sample in a study of T cell changes during pregnancy in multiple sclerosis. The protocol was immunoSEQ multiplex PCR, while the TCRdb copy is restricted to in-frame clones and leaves out a portion. The sample has about 40,000 clones; 80% to 90% are singletons. Material: CD4+ T cells from peripheral blood mononuclear cells, obtained after pregnancy. The receptor source for this set is a female donor with multiple sclerosis, enrolled in a pregnancy study. CDR3s include the opening cysteine and the closing phenylalanine or tryptophan. Each record gives: V gene, clone size, J gene, D gene, CDR3 protein, CDR3 DNA. A D gene is named only where the DNA matches it firmly. Size tells how often a clone was seen (once, few, many) or the class of an expanded clone, and some rows leave it out.

TRBV7-2	.	TRBJ2-3	TRBD2	CASSSPGLAGEDTQYF	TGTGCCAGCAGCTCCCCGGGACTAGCGGGAGAAGATACGCAGTATTTT
TRBV28	.	TRBJ2-5	TRBD2	CASGIHFGTSGLRETQYF	TGTGCCAGCGGGATCCACTTCGGGACTAGCGGGCTCCGGGAGACCCAGTACTTC
TRBV4-2	.	TRBJ1-2	.	CASSQETASYGYTF	TGTGCCAGCAGCCAAGAAACAGCTTCCTATGGCTACACCTTC
TRBV7-2	.	TRBJ1-5	TRBD1	CASSSSWTGAGQPQHF	TGTGCCAGCAGCTCCTCATGGACAGGGGCCGGGCAGCCCCAGCATTTT
TRBV28	.	TRBJ2-1	TRBD1	CASTLPDRDQSEQFF	TGTGCCAGCACCCTCCCGGACAGGGATCAGTCTGAGCAGTTCTTC
TRBV6-4	.	TRBJ2-2	.	CASSVEVNTGELFF	TGTGCCAGCAGTGTTGAGGTGAACACCGGGGAGCTGTTTTTT
TRBV30	few	TRBJ1-1	.	CAWSVIAGAFF	TGTGCCTGGAGTGTAATAGCGGGAGCTTTCTTT
TRBV15	.	TRBJ1-5	TRBD1	CATSGGQTNQPQHF	TGTGCCACCAGCGGGGGACAGACAAATCAGCCCCAGCATTTT
TRBV28	once	TRBJ1-2	TRBD1	CASSRTGVSGYTF	TGTGCCAGCAGTCGAACAGGGGTCTCGGGCTACACCTTC
TRBV7-7	.	TRBJ1-1	.	CASSVTENTEAFF	TGTGCTAGCAGCGTTACAGAGAACACTGAAGCTTTCTTT
TRBV7-2	.	TRBJ1-4	TRBD1	CASSPHQTGLLFF	TGTGCCAGCAGCCCACACCAGACAGGGCTCCTGTTTTTT
TRBV2	.	TRBJ1-1	.	CASTPGAINTEAFF	TGTGCCAGCACTCCAGGGGCCATAAACACTGAAGCTTTCTTT
TRBV7-2	.	TRBJ2-4	.	CASSLAREAKNIQYF	TGTGCCAGCAGCTTAGCCCGGGAGGCCAAAAACATTCAGTACTTC
TRBV9	.	TRBJ2-1	.	CASSVYSSYNEQFF	TGTGCCAGCAGCGTATATAGCTCCTACAATGAGCAGTTCTTC
TRBV2	.	TRBJ2-5	TRBD1	CASTERGLPQYF	TGTGCCAGCACGGAAAGGGGGCTTCCCCAGTACTTC
TRBV7-2	.	TRBJ2-5	.	CASSQGGVQETQYF	TGTGCCAGCAGTCAAGGGGGGGTCCAAGAGACCCAGTACTTC
TRBV28	.	TRBJ2-2	TRBD2	CASSDIAGGGPGELFF	TGTGCCAGCAGTGACATAGCGGGGGGCGGGCCCGGGGAGCTGTTTTTT
TRBV7-9	.	TRBJ2-1	.	CASSLFRGGRAIRNEQFF	TGTGCCAGCAGCTTATTTAGAGGGGGGAGGGCCATAAGGAATGAGCAGTTCTTC
TRBV28	.	TRBJ2-7	.	CASSGTQSSYEQYF	TGTGCCAGCAGTGGGACACAAAGCTCCTACGAGCAGTACTTC
TRBV6-5	.	TRBJ1-4	TRBD1	CASGTGGNEKLFF	TGTGCCAGCGGGACAGGGGGTAATGAAAAACTGTTTTTT
TRBV11-2	.	TRBJ2-7	TRBD1	CASSPLSRQGSYEQYF	TGTGCCAGCAGCCCCCTGTCGAGACAGGGTTCTTACGAGCAGTACTTC
TRBV5-1	few	TRBJ1-5	.	CASSLAGEGVQPQHF	TGCGCCAGCAGCTTGGCCGGGGAGGGGGTTCAGCCCCAGCATTTT
TRBV5-5	.	TRBJ2-7	.	CASSLIWAPYEQYF	TGTGCCAGCAGCTTGATCTGGGCCCCCTACGAGCAGTACTTC
TRBV13	.	TRBJ2-2	TRBD2	CASSASHGLAGFGTGELFF	TGTGCCAGCAGCGCCAGCCATGGACTAGCGGGATTTGGAACCGGGGAGCTGTTTTTT